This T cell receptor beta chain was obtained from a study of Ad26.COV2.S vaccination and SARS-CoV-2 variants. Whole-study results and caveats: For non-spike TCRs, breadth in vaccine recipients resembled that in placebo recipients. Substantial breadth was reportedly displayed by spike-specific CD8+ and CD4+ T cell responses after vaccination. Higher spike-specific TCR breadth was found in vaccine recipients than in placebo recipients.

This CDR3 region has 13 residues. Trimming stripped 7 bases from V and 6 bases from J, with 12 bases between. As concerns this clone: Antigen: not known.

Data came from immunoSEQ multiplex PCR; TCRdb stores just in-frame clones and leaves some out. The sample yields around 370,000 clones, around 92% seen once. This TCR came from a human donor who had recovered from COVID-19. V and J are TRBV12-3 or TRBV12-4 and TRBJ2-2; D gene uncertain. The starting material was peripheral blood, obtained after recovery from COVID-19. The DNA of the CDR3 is TGTGCCAGCACCTATGGTGGTGCCGGGGAGCTGTTTTTT. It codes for CASTYGGAGELFF.